What follows are 22 T cell receptor beta chains derived from one specimen sequenced in a study of control samples from healthy donors and cancer patients. Sequencing used immunoSEQ multiplex PCR; TCRdb keeps in-frame clones, though not all of them. Among about 99,000 clones listed, roughly 91% were seen once. Material: PBMCs. These receptor sequences come from a man aged 55 to 70 with lung cancer.

The chain joins TRBV13 to TRBJ2-2; a weak D match, TRBD2 (5 bases). The CDR3 covers 16 residues. V lost 5 bases to trimming and J lost 0 bases, with 13 bases between them. Germline CDR1 and CDR2: PRHDT and FYEKMQ (reference sequence). CDR3 in DNA: TGTGCCAGCAGCCCCGCTGGGAGCACGAACACCGGGGAGCTGTTTTTT. Encoded protein: CASSPAGSTNTGELFF.

DNA for the CDR3: TGTGCCACCAGCAGGGACAGGGAGGCTGAAGCTTTCTTT. As protein: CATSRDREAEAFF. The rearrangement links TRBV15 to TRBJ1-1; 8 nucleotides align to TRBD1. V dropped 3 bases and J dropped 6; count of bases not matched to a gene: 3. Germline V CDR1 and CDR2: LNHNV, YYDKDF (reference sequence). The CDR3 spans 13 residues.

This chain links TRBV18 with TRBJ2-7, with D uncertain. Germline-derived CDR1 and CDR2 are KGHSH and LQKENI. With 4 bases removed from V and 3 bases from J, the gap between germline ends came to 16 bases. This CDR3 spans 15 amino acids. CDR3 loop: CASSLTGSEVYEQYF. CDR3 DNA sequence: TGTGCCAGCTCACTTACCGGGTCTGAAGTCTACGAGCAGTACTTC.

The chain links TRBV7-9 to TRBJ1-4; a weak D match, TRBD1 (6 bases). CDR3 length: 14 amino acids. Trimming stripped 3 bases from V and 6 bases from J, with 11 bases between. Germline assignment: CDR1 SEHNR and CDR2 FQNEAQ (reference sequence). The CDR3 DNA reads as TGTGCCAGCAGCTTCAGGGGAGGGTATGAAAAACTGTTTTTT. Amino acid sequence: CASSFRGGYEKLFF.

The chain uses TRBV19 and TRBJ1-5; D is undetermined. V shed 1 base and J shed 7 bases, with 14 bases lying between them. This CDR3 has 15 residues. Germline CDR1 reads LNHDA; CDR2 reads SQIVND (reference sequence). The CDR3 bases are TGTGCCAGTAGTATAGGAGGAATCTCCGGGCAGCCCCAGCATTTT. Residues: CASSIGGISGQPQHF.

The J gene is TRBJ2-1, the V gene TRBV24-1; 8 bases align to TRBD2. J was trimmed by 10 bases and V by 1 base; bases with no gene match: 5. The CDR3 is made up of 14 amino acids. Germline V CDR1 and CDR2: KGHDR, SFDVKD. The CDR3 bases are TGTGCCACCAGTGATTTTTATAGCGGGGCAGAGCAGTTCTTC. This codes for CATSDFYSGAEQFF.

The rearrangement uses TRBV18 and TRBJ2-2, with 7 positions matching TRBD1. The CDR3 length is 17 residues. V lost 2 bases to trimming and J lost 4 bases; unmatched junction nucleotides: 10. Germline CDR1 reads KGHSH; CDR2 reads LQKENI. CDR3 sequence reads: CASSPYTTGATTGELFF. CDR3 in DNA: TGTGCCAGCTCACCATATACAACAGGGGCCACCACCGGGGAGCTGTTTTTT.

The rearrangement links TRBV4-1 to TRBJ1-5; 9 nucleotides line up with TRBD1. Trimming at V came to 0 bases and at J to 0 bases, leaving 6 bases not matched to a gene. In germline, CDR1 is MGHRA, CDR2 YSYEKL. The CDR3 length is 18 residues. The CDR3 reads CASSQEPTGGYSNQPQHF. CDR3 DNA: TGCGCCAGCAGCCAAGAACCGACAGGGGGATATAGCAATCAGCCCCAGCATTTT.

The chain combines TRBV27 with TRBJ2-7, with unresolved D. The germline V and J ends were trimmed by 8 bases and 6 bases, with 8 bases remaining between them. Germline V CDR1 and CDR2: MNHEY, SMNVEV (reference sequence). The CDR3 spans 10 residues. The CDR3 loop is CASGRTEQYF. The DNA for the CDR3 is TGTGCCAGCGGTAGGACCGAGCAGTACTTC.

This clone showed up just once. The V call is TRBV11-2, the J call TRBJ1-1; D not resolved. V was shortened by 5 bases and J by 8 bases, with 9 bases between the two germline ends. The CDR3 runs 11 residues. Germline loops: CDR1 SGHAT, CDR2 FQNNGV. This CDR3 is CASSVTLEAFF. The CDR3 nucleotides are TGTGCCAGCAGCGTTACCCTCGAAGCTTTCTTT.

The V and J genes are TRBV9 and TRBJ2-3; D might be TRBD2 (7 bases). The length of the CDR3 is 19 residues. Germline assignment: CDR1 SGDLS and CDR2 YYNGEE. The germline V and J ends were trimmed by 0 bases and 2 bases, with 22 bases remaining between them. CDR3 sequence reads: CASSVEGGRSHDSTDTQYF. In DNA form, the CDR3 reads TGTGCCAGCAGCGTAGAGGGGGGGAGGTCCCATGACTCCACAGATACGCAGTATTTT.

The V gene is TRBV5-6, the J gene TRBJ2-7; the match to TRBD2 covers 7 bases. V was clipped by 4 bases and J by 3 bases; unmatched bases: 7. The germline V gene has CDR1 SGHDT and CDR2 YYEEEE. The CDR3 contains 14 residues. This CDR3 reads CASSRTSVYYEQYF. CDR3 sequence (DNA): TGTGCCAGCAGCCGAACTAGCGTGTACTACGAGCAGTACTTC.

This chain joins TRBV7-2 and TRBJ2-4; no firm D call. Trimming took 2 bases from V and 2 from J, leaving 7 bases between them. Germline assignment: CDR1 SGHTA and CDR2 FQGNSA. This CDR3 contains 14 residues. The CDR3 protein is CASSLTPTKNIQYF. In DNA form, the CDR3 reads TGTGCCAGCAGCTTAACCCCCACCAAAAACATTCAGTACTTC.

V usage is TRBV5-1 and J usage is TRBJ1-1, with TRBD1 matching over 9 bases. Germline V gene sequence: CDR1 SGHRS, CDR2 YFSETQ. CDR3 length equals 13 residues. V trimming: 4 bases; J trimming: 4 bases; junction bases outside the gene matches: 2. The CDR3 spells CASSQTGGTEAFF. The CDR3 DNA reads as TGCGCCAGCAGCCAGACAGGGGGCACTGAAGCTTTCTTT.

The chain uses TRBV7-2 and TRBJ1-2, with 10 bases fitting TRBD1. The germline CDR1 and CDR2 sequences are SGHTA and FQGNSA. This CDR3 region has 16 residues. V lost 5 bases, J lost 4 bases, and 10 bases stayed unmatched. The CDR3 loop is CASSPFTTGGGYGYTF. CDR3 nucleotides: TGTGCCAGCAGCCCGTTCACGACAGGGGGCGGCTATGGCTACACCTTC.

The chain has TRBV2 and TRBJ1-5; 7 bases map to TRBD1. The CDR3 extends over 15 amino acids. The germline gives CDR1 SNHLY, CDR2 FYNNEI. The ends lost 6 bases at V and 4 bases at J; junction bases unmatched: 9. The CDR3 nucleotides are TGTGCCAGCAGAGCCGCCGGGACAGATAATCAGCCCCAGCATTTT. As protein: CASRAAGTDNQPQHF.

The DNA of the CDR3 is TGTGCCAGCAGTTACCTCGTGGGGCGGGGAGGTATGTTCTTC. Its protein is CASSYLVGRGGMFF. The chain is built from TRBV6-5 and TRBJ2-1; tentative D call: TRBD2 (6 bases). Germline loops: CDR1 MNHEY, CDR2 SVGAGI. The CDR3 length is 14 residues. V gave up 2 bases and J gave up 15 bases, with 20 bases separating them.

The V gene is TRBV7-3, the J gene TRBJ2-7, with a tentative D call TRBD2 (5 bases). Deletions cut 0 bases from V and 5 bases from J, with 8 bases between. The germline gives CDR1 SGHTA, CDR2 FQGTGA. This CDR3 comprises 13 residues. Here the CDR3 DNA reads TGTGCCAGCAGCTTAACGTCGAGGGACGAGCAGTACTTC. It encodes CASSLTSRDEQYF. Complete variable domain (other parts from reference TRBV7-3 and TRBJ2-7): GAGVSQTPSNKVTEKGKYVELRCDPISGHTALYWYRQSLGQGPEFLIYFQGTGAADDSGLPNDRFFAVRPEGSVSTLKIQRTERGDSAVYLCASSLTSRDEQYFGPGTRLTVT.

The chain recombines TRBV10-3 with TRBJ1-3; TRBD1 matches at 8 bases. The CDR3 sequence is 15 residues long. Trimming at V came to 4 bases and at J to 0 bases, leaving 2 bases not matched to a gene. Germline CDR1 is ENHRY and CDR2 is SYGVKD. Here the CDR3 reads CAISGTGTSGNTIYF. CDR3 in DNA: TGTGCCATCAGTGGGACAGGGACCTCTGGAAACACCATATATTTT.

The chain uses TRBV6-6 and TRBJ2-1, with D possibly TRBD1 on 6 matching bases. V gave up 4 bases and J gave up 8 bases, with 15 bases separating them. This CDR3 region has 14 residues. The germline V gene has CDR1 MNHNY and CDR2 SVGAGI (reference sequence). CDR3 DNA: TGTGCCAGCAGTTCCCTAGTGGGGGCGGATGAGCAGTTCTTC. Amino acid sequence: CASSSLVGADEQFF.

The chain has TRBV5-1 and TRBJ2-5, with 8 bases that match TRBD1. Per the germline V gene, CDR1 is SGHRS and CDR2 is YFSETQ. The CDR3 loop spans 15 amino acids. Losses at the gene ends were 4 bases for V and 2 bases for J; bases not matched to a gene: 7. In nucleotides, the CDR3 is TGCGCCAGCAGCCTAGCCGGGACAGGACAAGAGACCCAGTACTTC. This gives the protein CASSLAGTGQETQYF.

The DNA of the CDR3 is TGTGCCAGCTCACCTATTCCGGGACGAGGGCTCTATGGCTACACCTTC. This sequence encodes CASSPIPGRGLYGYTF. The chain combines TRBV18 with TRBJ1-2, with D perhaps TRBD1 (5 bases). Looked up from germline, CDR1 is KGHSH and CDR2 is LQKENI. The V and J ends lost 3 bases and 4 bases respectively, with 18 bases between them. The CDR3 runs 16 residues.